This note documents a single TCR beta chain sequence. This clone occurred once. Its antigen is currently not known. No base qualities exist here, and no much larger clone lies one base off it. This sample was taken from a study of blood T cell repertoires in COVID-19 (TCRdb year 2020). Background for the entire study: The collaborator samples originated in the United States, Italy and Spain and spanned the acute and convalescent phases of COVID-19. The material from the prospective study consisted of cDNA or gDNA derived from T cells, B-cell-depleted T cells, or PBMCs. Subjects who had been exposed to COVID-19, were actively infected with it, or had recovered from it provided the deeply sampled blood TCRbeta repertoires that made up the dataset. The repertoires were released in a freely available public database intended as a resource for research on the immune response to SARS-CoV-2. Samples came from the ongoing ImmuneRACE study (first 160 participants) plus 1,254 subjects from 6 global collaborators. Nearly every sample came with metadata listing a de-identified subject ID, COVID-19 status, age in years and sex. Where available, HLA class I and class II types were taken from metadata supplied by the sample provider and were not determined by assay-based typing. Here is what the overall study found, with its caveats: Clinical and demographic metadata were provided uncurated, with the amount varying by source and participant.

Participants in the prospective study were enrolled through a virtual design, were aged roughly 18 to 100 years, and lived in under 25 United States geographic areas. In the prospective study, cohorts were assigned on the basis of participant-reported clinical history obtained from a screening survey and a study questionnaire. For ImmuneRACE Cohort 3, a participant was defined as recovered based on two consecutive negative NP/OP PCR tests, clearance by a healthcare professional, or resolution of symptoms. Each participant in the prospective study had whole blood, serum and a nasopharyngeal or oropharyngeal swab collected by mobile phlebotomists. Participants in the prospective study had the option to provide additional blood draws and questionnaires over an approximately 2-month period. Blood samples from the prospective study were shipped frozen or at room temperature prior to DNA extraction.

There are 13 amino acids in the CDR3, from cysteine to phenylalanine inclusive. The read is trimmed to its CDR3 DNA, 39 bases read in frame from base 1. The germline V gene encodes CDR1 SNHLY and CDR2 FYNNEI. Trimming takes 7 bases off V and 10 bases off J; junction bases not matched to a gene: 7. TCRbeta CDR3 regions were amplified from genomic DNA using the immunoSEQ Assay, a bias-controlled multiplex PCR. As for the original processing: Nucleated cell counts per sample were estimated from amplification of reference gene primers within the assay. To quantify the absolute abundance of each unique TCRbeta CDR3 rearrangement, sequence reads were collapsed and filtered. For each sample, productive Simpson clonality was calculated as the square root of Simpson's diversity index over productive rearrangements. TCRdb obtained this table from immuneACCESS and retained in-frame rearrangements with V and J assigned. These tables miss some clones; where compared with another copy, unresolved V genes account for less than half of the shortfall, and the remainder is unexplained. D and trimming were read from the DNA, whereas the V and J calls and clone size are those reported in that table. The sample yields over 400,000 clones; 75% to 90% were counted once. Of the sample, approximately 8% falls within the top ten clones.

The sample comprised PBMCs or T cells enriched from blood (not recorded which). This receptor was identified in a woman aged 60-75 years who had recovered from COVID-19. The sequence joins TRBV2 to TRBJ1-6, with 7 bases aligning to TRBD1. In nucleotides, the sequence is TGTGCCAGCAAAAACAGGGGAGCATCACCCCTCCACTTT. Its coded protein is CASKNRGASPLHF.